This TCR beta chain comes out of a study of blood T cell repertoires in COVID-19. Study background: Italy, Spain and the United States were the sources of the convalescent and acute COVID-19 samples. Nucleic acid was either cDNA or gDNA, and it came from T cells, B-cell-depleted T cells, or PBMCs.

Per the original data handling: Nucleated cell number was recorded as an estimate derived from reference gene primer amplification. Profiling relied on immunoSEQ multiplex PCR, and the TCRdb table lists in-frame clones only, not all of them. V and J calls and clone size are copied from that table; D and trimming were computed from the DNA. The data contain 55,000 to 75,000 clones, around 77% of them singletons. Germline V CDR1 and CDR2: SGHTS, YDEGEE. The junction had 3 bases not matched to a gene; V was cut back by 0 bases and J by 3 bases. CDR3 size: 14 residues. V usage is TRBV5-8 and J usage is TRBJ2-7, with 7 bases that match TRBD2. Sequenced material: peripheral blood. This clonotype was sampled from a human donor in a cohort sampled during active COVID-19. The CDR3: CASSLGQRGYEQYF. CDR3 in DNA: TGTGCCAGCAGCTTGGGCCAGCGGGGCTACGAGCAGTACTTC.